This T cell receptor beta chain stems from a study of T-cell reconstitution after alpha-beta-depleted transplantation in children. Unique molecular identifiers tagged the TCRbeta library. MiXCR, applied by TCRdb to the PCR reads, yields one record per CDR3 protein. The sample has hundreds of thousands of distinct CDR3 sequences, approximately 16% seen once. Germline loops: CDR1 SGHRS, CDR2 YFSETQ. The ends lost 0 bases at V and 6 bases at J; junction bases unmatched: 9. The CDR3 is made up of 17 amino acids. This chain uses TRBV5-1 with TRBJ2-3; TRBD2 agrees at 11 bases. This clonotype was sampled from a human donor who donated a stem cell graft to a child with acute myeloid leukemia. This specimen was PBMCs from the stem cell graft donor, taken from the stem cell graft. The CDR3 loop reads CASSLVFSGGAGDTQYF. In DNA form, the CDR3 reads TGCGCCAGCAGCTTGGTTTTTAGCGGGGGGGCCGGCGATACGCAGTATTTT.